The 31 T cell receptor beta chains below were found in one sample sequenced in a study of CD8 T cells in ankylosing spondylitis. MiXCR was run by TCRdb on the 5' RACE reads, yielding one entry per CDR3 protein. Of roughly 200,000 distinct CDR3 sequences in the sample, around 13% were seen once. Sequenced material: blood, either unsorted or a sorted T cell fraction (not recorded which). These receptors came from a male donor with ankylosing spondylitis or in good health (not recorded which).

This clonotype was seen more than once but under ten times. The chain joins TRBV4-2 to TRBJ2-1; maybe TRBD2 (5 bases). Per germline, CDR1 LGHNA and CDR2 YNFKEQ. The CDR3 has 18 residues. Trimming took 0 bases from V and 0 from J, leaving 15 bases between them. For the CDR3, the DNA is TGTGCCAGCAGCCAAGAAGAGGGCCTCATTAGCTCCTACAATGAGCAGTTCTTC. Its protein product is CASSQEEGLISSYNEQFF.

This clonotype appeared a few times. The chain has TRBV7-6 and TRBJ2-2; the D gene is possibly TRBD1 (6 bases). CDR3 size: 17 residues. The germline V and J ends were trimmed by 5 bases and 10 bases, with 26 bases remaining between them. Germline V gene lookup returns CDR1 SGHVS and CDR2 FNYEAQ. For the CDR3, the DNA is TGTGCCAGCAGCGAAAAAGGATCCCAAGTGGGGGCGTTGGAGCTGTTTTTT. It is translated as CASSEKGSQVGALELFF.

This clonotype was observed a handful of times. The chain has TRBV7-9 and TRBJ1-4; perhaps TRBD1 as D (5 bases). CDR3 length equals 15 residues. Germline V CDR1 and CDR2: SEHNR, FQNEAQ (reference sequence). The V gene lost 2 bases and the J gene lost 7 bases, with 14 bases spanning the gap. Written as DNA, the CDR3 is TGTGCCAGCAGCTTACCGGCAGACGGGGGTGAAAAACTGTTTTTT. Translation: CASSLPADGGEKLFF.

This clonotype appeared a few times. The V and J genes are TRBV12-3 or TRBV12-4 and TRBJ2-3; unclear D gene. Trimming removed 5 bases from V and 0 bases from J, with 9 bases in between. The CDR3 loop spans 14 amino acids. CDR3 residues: CASSAPDSTDTQYF. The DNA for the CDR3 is TGTGCCAGCAGTGCCCCAGACAGCACAGATACGCAGTATTTT.

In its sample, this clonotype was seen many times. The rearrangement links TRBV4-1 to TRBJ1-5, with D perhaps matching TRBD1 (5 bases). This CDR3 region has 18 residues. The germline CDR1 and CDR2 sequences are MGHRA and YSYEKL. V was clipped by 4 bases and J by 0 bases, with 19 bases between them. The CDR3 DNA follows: TGCGCCAGCAGCCTCGAGGGACCTCTGTTTTATAGCAATCAGCCCCAGCATTTT. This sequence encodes CASSLEGPLFYSNQPQHF.

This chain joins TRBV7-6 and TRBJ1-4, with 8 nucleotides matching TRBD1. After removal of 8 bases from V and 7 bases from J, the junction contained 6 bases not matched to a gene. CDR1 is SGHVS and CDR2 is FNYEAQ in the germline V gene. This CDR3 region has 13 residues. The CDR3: CASQGAGGEKLFF. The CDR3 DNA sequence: TGTGCCAGCCAGGGGGCTGGGGGTGAAAAACTGTTTTTT.

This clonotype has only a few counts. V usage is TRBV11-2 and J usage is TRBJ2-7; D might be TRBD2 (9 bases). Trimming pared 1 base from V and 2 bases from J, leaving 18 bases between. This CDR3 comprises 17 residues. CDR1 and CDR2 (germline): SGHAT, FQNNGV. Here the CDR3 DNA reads TGTGCCAGCAGCTTAGTCAGGGGGCCTAGCGGGGCCTACGAGCAGTACTTC. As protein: CASSLVRGPSGAYEQYF.

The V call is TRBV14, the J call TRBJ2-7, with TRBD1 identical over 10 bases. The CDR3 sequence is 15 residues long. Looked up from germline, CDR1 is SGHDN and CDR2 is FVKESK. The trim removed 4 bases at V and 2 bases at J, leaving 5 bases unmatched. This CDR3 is CASSPSGQGTYEQYF. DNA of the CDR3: TGTGCCAGCAGCCCATCGGGACAGGGGACCTACGAGCAGTACTTC.

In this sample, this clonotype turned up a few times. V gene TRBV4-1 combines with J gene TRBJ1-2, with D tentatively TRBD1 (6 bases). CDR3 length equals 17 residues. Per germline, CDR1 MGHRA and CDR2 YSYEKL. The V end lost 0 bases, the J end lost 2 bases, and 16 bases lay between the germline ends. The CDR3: CASSQDPPGELNYGYTF. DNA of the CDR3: TGCGCCAGCAGCCAAGATCCGCCAGGGGAATTAAACTATGGCTACACCTTC.

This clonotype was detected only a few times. The CDR3, as DNA: TGCGCCAGCAGCCGGAACCGGGACAGGGCCACCGGGGAGCTGTTTTTT. Translation gives CASSRNRDRATGELFF. The genes are TRBV4-1 and TRBJ2-2; 9 bases match TRBD1. Losses at the gene ends were 4 bases for V and 4 bases for J; bases not matched to a gene: 7. There are 16 residues in the CDR3. Germline CDR1 and CDR2: MGHRA and YSYEKL.

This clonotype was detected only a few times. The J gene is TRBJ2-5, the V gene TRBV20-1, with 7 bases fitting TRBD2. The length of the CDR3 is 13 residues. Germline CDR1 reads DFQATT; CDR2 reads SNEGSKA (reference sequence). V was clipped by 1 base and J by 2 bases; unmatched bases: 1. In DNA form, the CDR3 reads TGCAGTGCTAGAGCGGGGGGACAAGAGACCCAGTACTTC. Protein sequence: CSARAGGQETQYF.

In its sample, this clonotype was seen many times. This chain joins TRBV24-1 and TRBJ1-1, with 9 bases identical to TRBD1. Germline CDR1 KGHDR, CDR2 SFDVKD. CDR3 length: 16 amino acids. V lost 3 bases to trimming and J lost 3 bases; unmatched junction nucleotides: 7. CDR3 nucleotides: TGTGCCACCAGTGATATATATGGGACAGGGCACACTGAAGCTTTCTTT. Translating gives CATSDIYGTGHTEAFF.

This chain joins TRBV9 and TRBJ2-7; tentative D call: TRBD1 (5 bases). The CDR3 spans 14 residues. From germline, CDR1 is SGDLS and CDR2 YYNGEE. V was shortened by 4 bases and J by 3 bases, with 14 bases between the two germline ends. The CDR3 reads CASSLQVGDYEQYF. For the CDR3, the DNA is TGTGCCAGCAGCCTACAGGTGGGCGACTACGAGCAGTACTTC.

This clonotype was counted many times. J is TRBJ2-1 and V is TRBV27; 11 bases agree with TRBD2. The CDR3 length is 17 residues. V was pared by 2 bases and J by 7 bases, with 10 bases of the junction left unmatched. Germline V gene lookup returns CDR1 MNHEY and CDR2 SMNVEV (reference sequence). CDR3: CASSLTSSGGMGNEQFF. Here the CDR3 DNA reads TGTGCCAGCAGTTTAACTTCTAGCGGGGGGATGGGGAATGAGCAGTTCTTC.

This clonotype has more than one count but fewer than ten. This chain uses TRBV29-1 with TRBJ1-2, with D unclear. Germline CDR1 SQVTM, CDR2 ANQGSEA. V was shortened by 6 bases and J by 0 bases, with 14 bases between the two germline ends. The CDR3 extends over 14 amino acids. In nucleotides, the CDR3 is TGCAGCGTCCGCGCCCCCTTAGCTAACTATGGCTACACCTTC. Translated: CSVRAPLANYGYTF.

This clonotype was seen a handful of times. DNA for the CDR3: TGTGCCATCAGTGACCCTTTGGGAAACACTGAAGCTTTCTTT. Translating it yields CAISDPLGNTEAFF. V usage is TRBV10-3 and J usage is TRBJ1-1; D unresolved. V lost 3 bases and J 2 bases, leaving 10 bases between the germline ends. Looked up from germline, CDR1 is ENHRY and CDR2 is SYGVKD. The CDR3 sequence is 14 residues long.

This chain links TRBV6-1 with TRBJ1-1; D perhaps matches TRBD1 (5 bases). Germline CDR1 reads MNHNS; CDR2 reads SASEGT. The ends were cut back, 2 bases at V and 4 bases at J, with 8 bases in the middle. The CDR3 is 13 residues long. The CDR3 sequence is CASSELGTTEAFF. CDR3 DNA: TGTGCCAGCAGTGAACTAGGGACCACTGAAGCTTTCTTT.

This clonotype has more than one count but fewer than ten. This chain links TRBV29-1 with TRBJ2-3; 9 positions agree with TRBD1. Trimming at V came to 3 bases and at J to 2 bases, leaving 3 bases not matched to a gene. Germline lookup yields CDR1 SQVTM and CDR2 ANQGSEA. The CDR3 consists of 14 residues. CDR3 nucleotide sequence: TGCAGCGTTGATGGGACAGGGAACACAGATACGCAGTATTTT. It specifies CSVDGTGNTDTQYF.

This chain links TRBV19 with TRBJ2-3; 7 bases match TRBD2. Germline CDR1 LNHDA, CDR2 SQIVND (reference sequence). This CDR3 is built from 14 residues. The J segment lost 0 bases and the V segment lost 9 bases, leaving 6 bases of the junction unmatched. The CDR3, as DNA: TGTGCCAGCAGGCCGGGAGGTAGCACAGATACGCAGTATTTT. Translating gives CASRPGGSTDTQYF.

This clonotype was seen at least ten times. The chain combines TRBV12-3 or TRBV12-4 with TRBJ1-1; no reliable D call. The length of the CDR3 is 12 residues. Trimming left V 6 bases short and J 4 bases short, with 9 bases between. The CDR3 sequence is CASRFPATEAFF. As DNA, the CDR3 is TGTGCCAGCAGGTTCCCGGCCACTGAAGCTTTCTTT.

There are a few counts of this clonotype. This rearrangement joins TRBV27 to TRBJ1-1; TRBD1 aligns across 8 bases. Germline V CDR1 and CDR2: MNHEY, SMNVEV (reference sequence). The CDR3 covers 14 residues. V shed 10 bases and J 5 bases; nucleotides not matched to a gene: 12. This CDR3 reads CATLPTGGMTEAFF. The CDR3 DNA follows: TGTGCCACCCTCCCTACAGGGGGGATGACTGAAGCTTTCTTT.

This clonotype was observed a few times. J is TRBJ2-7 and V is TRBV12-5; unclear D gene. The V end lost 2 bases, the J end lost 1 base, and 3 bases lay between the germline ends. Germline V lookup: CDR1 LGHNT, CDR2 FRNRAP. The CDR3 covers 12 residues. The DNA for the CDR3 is TGTGCTAGTGGTTTGTATTCCTACGAGCAGTACTTC. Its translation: CASGLYSYEQYF.

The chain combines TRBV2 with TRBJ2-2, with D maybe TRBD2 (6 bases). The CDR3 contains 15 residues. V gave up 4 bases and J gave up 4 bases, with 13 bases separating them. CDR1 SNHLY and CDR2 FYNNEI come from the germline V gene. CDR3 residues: CASSGPSEVTGELFF. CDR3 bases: TGTGCCAGCAGTGGTCCTAGCGAGGTCACCGGGGAGCTGTTTTTT.

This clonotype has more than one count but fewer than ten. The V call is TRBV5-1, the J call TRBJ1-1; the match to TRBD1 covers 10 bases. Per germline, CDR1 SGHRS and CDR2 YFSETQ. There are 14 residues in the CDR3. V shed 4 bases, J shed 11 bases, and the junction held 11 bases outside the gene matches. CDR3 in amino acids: CASSVGQGTAGAFF. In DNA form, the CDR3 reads TGCGCCAGCAGCGTGGGACAGGGGACAGCTGGGGCTTTCTTT.

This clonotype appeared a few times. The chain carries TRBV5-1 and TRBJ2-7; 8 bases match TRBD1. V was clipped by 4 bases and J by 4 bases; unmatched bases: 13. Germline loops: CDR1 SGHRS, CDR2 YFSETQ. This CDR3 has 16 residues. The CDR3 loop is CASSTGQGLRSYEQYF. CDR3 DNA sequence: TGCGCCAGCAGCACCGGACAGGGTTTAAGGTCATACGAGCAGTACTTC.

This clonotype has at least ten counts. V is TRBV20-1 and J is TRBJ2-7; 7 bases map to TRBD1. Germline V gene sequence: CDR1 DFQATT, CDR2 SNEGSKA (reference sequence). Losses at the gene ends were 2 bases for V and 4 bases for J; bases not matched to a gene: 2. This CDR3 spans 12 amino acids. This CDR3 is CSARQGEYEQYF. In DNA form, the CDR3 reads TGCAGTGCTAGACAGGGGGAATACGAGCAGTACTTC.

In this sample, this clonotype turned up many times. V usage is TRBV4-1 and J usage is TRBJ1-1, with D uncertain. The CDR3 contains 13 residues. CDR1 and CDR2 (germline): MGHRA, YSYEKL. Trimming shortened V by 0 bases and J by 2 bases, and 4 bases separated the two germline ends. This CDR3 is CASSQDPNTEAFF. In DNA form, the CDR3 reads TGCGCCAGCAGCCAAGATCCAAACACTGAAGCTTTCTTT.

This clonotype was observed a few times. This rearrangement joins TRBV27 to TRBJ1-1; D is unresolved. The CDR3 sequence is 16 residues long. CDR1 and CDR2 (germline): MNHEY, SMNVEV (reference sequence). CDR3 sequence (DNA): TGTGCAGCCCGTTCGGGTGTAGGGCTCGTCAACACTGAAGCTTTCTTT. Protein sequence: CAARSGVGLVNTEAFF.

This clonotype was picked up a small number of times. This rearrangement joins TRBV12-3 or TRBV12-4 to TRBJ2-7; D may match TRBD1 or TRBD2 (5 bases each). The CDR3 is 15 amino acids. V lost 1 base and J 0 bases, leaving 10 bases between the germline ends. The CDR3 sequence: CASSLGPGSSYEQYF. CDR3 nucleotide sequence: TGTGCCAGCAGTTTAGGCCCAGGGAGCTCCTACGAGCAGTACTTC.

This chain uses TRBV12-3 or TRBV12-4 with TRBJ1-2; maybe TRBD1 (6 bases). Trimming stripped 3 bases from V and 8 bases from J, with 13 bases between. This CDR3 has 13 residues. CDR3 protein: CASSFAAGDGYTF. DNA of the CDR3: TGTGCCAGCAGTTTTGCTGCAGGGGACGGCTACACCTTC.

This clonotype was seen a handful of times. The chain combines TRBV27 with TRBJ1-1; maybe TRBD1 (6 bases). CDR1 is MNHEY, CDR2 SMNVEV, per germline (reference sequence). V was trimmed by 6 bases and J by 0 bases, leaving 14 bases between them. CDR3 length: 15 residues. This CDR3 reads CASRDTQGMNTEAFF. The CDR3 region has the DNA TGTGCCAGCAGGGACACGCAGGGGATGAACACTGAAGCTTTCTTT.